The source of this T cell receptor (beta chain) is a study of cytomegalovirus exposure and HLA in healthy donors. Each donor's status was that of a healthy bone marrow donor. Though nominally healthy at sampling, donors likely had unrecorded immune exposures. With respect to this clone: Its antigen is unknown.

General study results and limits: Later genetic work tied a missense DCLRE1C variant to beta-chain V and J trimming.

It was with 60 Vbeta and 13 Jbeta primers that the PCR ran. The data were produced by immunoSEQ multiplex PCR, yet TCRdb's version contains in-frame clones alone and is incomplete. Here the sample spans roughly 100,000 clones, around 63% being singletons. The receptor's source is a man between 25 and 39 years old in good health and CMV-seronegative. The material sequenced was PBMCs.

The CDR3 spells CASSVAPGTGETGELFF. The CDR3 DNA is TGTGCCAGCAGCGTAGCCCCGGGGACAGGGGAAACCGGGGAGCTGTTTTTT. The V and J genes are TRBV9 and TRBJ2-2; TRBD1 matches 10 bases. Trimming cost V 0 bases and J 5 bases; bases outside gene matches: 7. Per the germline V gene, CDR1 is SGDLS and CDR2 is YYNGEE. CDR3 length: 17 amino acids. The whole variable domain, remainder taken from reference TRBV9 and TRBJ2-2, is DSGVTQTPKHLITATGQRVTLRCSPRSGDLSVYWYQQSLDQGLQFLIQYYNGEERAKGNILERFSAQQFPDLHSELNLSSLELGDSALYFCASSVAPGTGETGELFFGEGSRLTVL.